This T cell receptor (beta chain) was recovered during a study of T cell repertoires in cytomegalovirus infection. Study-level information: HLA-C-restricted CMV epitopes, recently identified, and well-studied HLA-B-restricted ones were used by the study. Public TCR beta signatures marked donors with CMV infection and the matching HLA.

A single record per CDR3 protein comes from TCRdb applying MiXCR to the reads. The top ten hold about half of the sample, which has approximately 76,000 distinct CDR3 sequences, roughly 25% seen once. Study results and caveats: What dominated the ex vivo response were HLA-C-restricted CMV-specific TCR beta clonotypes.

Germline values: CDR1 SGDLS, CDR2 YYNGEE. The trim removed 3 bases at V and 5 bases at J, leaving 1 base unmatched. The CDR3 runs to 15 residues. This clonotype has more than one count but fewer than ten. Its antigen is not identified. The chain recombines TRBV9 with TRBJ2-2; TRBD2 agrees at 13 bases. The sequencing here drew on CD8+ T cells from cultured PBMCs, taken from culture after CMV antigen stimulation. The TCR comes from a human donor in good health (CMV status not recorded). Some clones in this sample may be carry-over from other donors' samples. The CDR3 sequence is CASSGLAGGTGELFF. The CDR3 bases are TGTGCCAGCAGCGGACTAGCGGGGGGTACCGGGGAGCTGTTTTTT.